This T cell receptor (beta chain) emerged from a study of blood T cell repertoires in COVID-19. Study at large: Both acute and convalescent COVID-19 samples were obtained from the United States, Italy and Spain.

CDR1 is ENHRY, CDR2 SYGVKD, per germline. After removal of 0 bases from V and 7 bases from J, the junction contained 9 bases not matched to a gene. The CDR3 has 16 residues. During the 2 weeks before they entered the study, exposed participants had met someone with a PCR-confirmed or clinician-diagnosed COVID-19 case. Repertoires were generated with immunoSEQ multiplex PCR, while TCRdb's copy carries only in-frame clones and drops some. The table records 180,000 or so clones, approximately 80% of them present only once. The J gene is TRBJ2-7, the V gene TRBV10-3; 10 positions match TRBD2. This clonotype originated in a man in his 60s who had been exposed to COVID-19. The sequenced sample consisted of PBMCs or T cells enriched from blood (not recorded which). CDR3 region: CAISESVSGRAGEQYF. Written as DNA, the CDR3 is TGTGCCATCAGTGAGTCTGTGAGCGGGAGGGCCGGGGAGCAGTACTTC.